One sample yielded the 12 T cell receptor beta chains listed below, sequenced in a study of blood T cell repertoires in COVID-19. This table comes from immunoSEQ multiplex PCR, and its TCRdb copy is limited to in-frame clones, with some not included. This sample yields under 150,000 clones, of which around 82% are seen a single time; about 6% belongs to the top ten. The sequencing input was peripheral blood. The receptors come from a man aged 80 or over with active or convalescent COVID-19.

This sequence joins TRBV6-5 and TRBJ2-3, with D maybe TRBD1 (5 bases). The CDR3 is made up of 15 amino acids. V was trimmed by 2 bases and J by 0 bases, leaving 9 bases between them. Germline loops: CDR1 MNHEY, CDR2 SVGAGI. This CDR3 reads CASSYGQGSTDTQYF. CDR3 bases: TGTGCCAGCAGTTACGGGCAGGGCAGCACAGATACGCAGTATTTT.

V is TRBV6-5 and J is TRBJ1-2; 7 nucleotides align to TRBD1. The CDR3 covers 13 residues. Trimming at V came to 5 bases and at J to 7 bases, leaving 7 bases not matched to a gene. Germline CDR1 MNHEY, CDR2 SVGAGI. CDR3 coding DNA: TGTGCCAGCAGTCCCGACAGGGCCCGTGGCTACACCTTC. This encodes CASSPDRARGYTF.

As for this clone: At the DNA level, this CDR3 is encoded by other sequences in the same sample as well. This chain connects TRBV19 to TRBJ2-1; D is possibly TRBD1 (6 bases). The germline CDR1 and CDR2 sequences are LNHDA and SQIVND (reference sequence). The ends were cut back, 0 bases at V and 4 bases at J, with 7 bases in the middle. The CDR3 length is 14 residues. The CDR3 reads CASSIDRGYNEQFF. The CDR3 DNA follows: TGTGCCAGTAGTATAGACAGGGGTTACAATGAGCAGTTCTTC.

This clone has a handful of counts. The chain is built from TRBV28 and TRBJ1-6, with unresolved D. Trimming stripped 8 bases from V and 7 bases from J, with 12 bases between. Per germline, CDR1 MDHEN and CDR2 SYDVKM. The CDR3 is 13 residues long. CDR3 sequence (DNA): TGTGCCAGCTCCTCGGCCGGGAATTCACCCCTCCACTTT. Its translation is CASSSAGNSPLHF.

The gene calls are TRBV30 and TRBJ1-1; 7 bases align to TRBD1. Losses at the gene ends were 1 base for V and 4 bases for J; bases not matched to a gene: 0. The CDR3 is 12 residues long. The germline V gene has CDR1 GTSNPN and CDR2 SVGIG (reference sequence). CDR3 loop: CAWSAGGTEAFF. In nucleotides, the CDR3 is TGTGCCTGGAGTGCAGGGGGCACTGAAGCTTTCTTT.

The genes are TRBV30 and TRBJ1-2; unclear D gene. V was trimmed by 0 bases and J by 7 bases, leaving 9 bases between them. The CDR3 extends over 12 amino acids. Per the germline V gene, CDR1 is GTSNPN and CDR2 is SVGIG (reference sequence). In DNA, the CDR3 is TGTGCCTGGAGTGTCGTCTCGGGTGGCTACACCTTC. Protein sequence: CAWSVVSGGYTF.

DNA for the CDR3: TGTGCCAGCAGCTTAGCGGGGGGCGAGCAGTACTTC. It yields the protein CASSLAGGEQYF. The genes are TRBV7-8 and TRBJ2-7, with D possibly TRBD2 on 6 matching bases. Germline CDR1 SGHVS, CDR2 FQNEAQ. Trimming removed 0 bases from V and 6 bases from J, with 6 bases in between. This CDR3 has 12 amino acids.

This chain joins TRBV5-1 and TRBJ1-2, with unresolved D. The V end lost 1 base, the J end lost 3 bases, and 10 bases lay between the germline ends. This CDR3 has 14 residues. Germline V gene data show CDR1 as SGHRS and CDR2 as YFSETQ. The CDR3 is CASSLRGGDYGYTF. CDR3 DNA sequence: TGCGCCAGCAGCTTGAGAGGCGGGGACTATGGCTACACCTTC.

The chain carries TRBV19 and TRBJ1-6; D possibly corresponds to TRBD1 (6 bases). V lost 3 bases, J lost 9 bases, and 9 bases lay in between. Germline CDR1 LNHDA, CDR2 SQIVND (reference sequence). The CDR3 is 13 amino acids. The CDR3 coding sequence is TGTGCCAGTAGTATGTCAGGGGTTTCACCCCTCCACTTT. Protein: CASSMSGVSPLHF.

This clone was found once. The CDR3 spells CASSGGVGRSYYYGYTF. The DNA of the CDR3 is TGTGCCAGCAGTGGTGGAGTGGGGCGCTCATATTACTATGGCTACACCTTC. This rearrangement joins TRBV6-1 to TRBJ1-2; weak D call: TRBD1 (5 bases). CDR3 size: 17 residues. The V gene's germline CDR1 is MNHNS and CDR2 SASEGT. Trimming shortened V by 4 bases and J by 3 bases, and 21 bases separated the two germline ends.

V gene TRBV18 combines with J gene TRBJ1-6, with TRBD1 identical over 9 bases. In germline, CDR1 is KGHSH, CDR2 LQKENI. With 3 bases clipped from V and 6 bases from J, the junction kept 6 bases outside the gene matches. The CDR3 contains 16 residues. The CDR3 nucleotides read TGTGCCAGCTCACCCCCGACAGGGGGATTTAATTCACCCCTCCACTTT. As protein: CASSPPTGGFNSPLHF.

The J gene is TRBJ2-1, the V gene TRBV5-5; 9 bases match TRBD2. The CDR3 is made up of 16 amino acids. V lost 4 bases to trimming and J lost 1 base; unmatched junction nucleotides: 6. CDR1 and CDR2 (germline): SGHKS, YYEKEE (reference sequence). CDR3 sequence: CASSTLAGASYNEQFF. In nucleotides, the CDR3 is TGTGCCAGCAGCACCTTAGCGGGGGCGTCCTACAATGAGCAGTTCTTC.